Each of the 22 T cell receptor beta chains below was sequenced from the same sample in a study of T-cell reconstitution after alpha-beta-depleted transplantation in children. TCRbeta library preparation incorporated unique molecular identifiers. From the PCR reads, TCRdb called clonotypes with MiXCR, one entry per CDR3 protein. The sample comprises about 340,000 distinct CDR3 sequences, about 17% of which are singletons, and about 41% rests with the top ten. The sequenced sample was PBMCs, mostly from graft donor cells, obtained 360 days after TCRalphabeta/CD19-depleted stem cell transplant. All receptors come from a male patient aged 2 to 10 who had a stem cell transplant for acute lymphoblastic leukemia, so the T cells may come from the graft donor.

This clonotype was counted only a few times. The chain has TRBV7-2 and TRBJ2-7; D is uncertain. This CDR3 is 16 amino acids long. V dropped 1 base and J dropped 2 bases, with 15 bases sitting between them. CDR1 and CDR2 (germline): SGHTA, FQGNSA. The CDR3 protein is CASSLGSVDLAYEQYF. The CDR3 coding sequence is TGTGCCAGCAGCTTAGGATCAGTGGACCTGGCCTACGAGCAGTACTTC.

A few counts support this clonotype. The chain links TRBV20-1 to TRBJ2-3, with D unclear. The CDR3 runs 12 residues. CDR1 is DFQATT and CDR2 is SNEGSKA in the germline V gene (reference sequence). V was pared by 8 bases and J by 4 bases, with 13 bases between. The CDR3 loop is CSTTAFSDTQYF. CDR3 nucleotide sequence: TGCAGTACTACAGCCTTTTCAGATACGCAGTATTTT.

This clonotype was found many times. The chain combines TRBV10-3 with TRBJ2-5; 12 positions match TRBD2. The CDR3 is 13 amino acids. The V segment lost 9 bases and the J segment 2 bases; nucleotides outside the gene matches: 1. In germline, CDR1 is ENHRY, CDR2 SYGVKD. The DNA for the CDR3 is TGTGCCATTGGACTAGCGGGGCAAGAGACCCAGTACTTC. Translated: CAIGLAGQETQYF.

This chain joins TRBV20-1 and TRBJ2-4; D tentatively fits TRBD1 or TRBD2 (5 bases each). The germline V gene has CDR1 DFQATT and CDR2 SNEGSKA (reference sequence). This CDR3 comprises 16 residues. The ends were cut back, 1 base at V and 1 base at J, with 14 bases in the middle. The CDR3 loop reads CSARVRGARAKNIQYF. CDR3 nucleotides: TGCAGTGCTAGAGTCAGAGGGGCGAGGGCCAAAAACATTCAGTACTTC.

This clonotype was observed once. This chain uses TRBV20-1 with TRBJ1-1, with TRBD1 as a possible D gene (5 bases). Germline lookup yields CDR1 DFQATT and CDR2 SNEGSKA (reference sequence). The CDR3 has 14 residues. V was pared by 2 bases and J by 5 bases, with 15 bases between. The CDR3 region has the DNA TGCAGTGCTAGAACGGGACCCGGGGGGACTGAAGCTTTCTTT. It codes for CSARTGPGGTEAFF.

This chain links TRBV2 with TRBJ1-5, with D possibly TRBD1 on 5 matching bases. CDR3 length: 20 amino acids. The germline CDR1 and CDR2 sequences are SNHLY and FYNNEI. V lost 3 bases to trimming and J lost 4 bases, with 28 bases between them. As DNA, the CDR3 is TGTGCCAGCAGTGAGTGGCAAGTGGGGCCGCGCAGTAAGGTTAATCAGCCCCAGCATTTT. Its protein is CASSEWQVGPRSKVNQPQHF.

This chain joins TRBV20-1 and TRBJ2-7; 11 nucleotides line up with TRBD2. CDR3 length: 15 amino acids. The trim removed 6 bases at V and 1 base at J, leaving 8 bases unmatched. In germline, CDR1 is DFQATT, CDR2 SNEGSKA (reference sequence). The chain's CDR3 is CSARPTSGSSYEQYF. The CDR3 nucleotides read TGCAGTGCCAGACCCACTAGCGGGAGTTCCTACGAGCAGTACTTC.

The V and J genes are TRBV4-3 and TRBJ2-6, with 8 bases aligning to TRBD2. V was pared by 1 base and J by 2 bases, with 7 bases of the junction left unmatched. Germline values: CDR1 LGHNA, CDR2 YSLEER. The CDR3 totals 18 residues. CDR3 region: CASSQVAGLVAGANVLTF. The CDR3 DNA is TGCGCCAGCAGCCAAGTCGCGGGACTAGTTGCTGGGGCCAACGTCCTGACTTTC.

This clonotype occurred a few times. V is TRBV19 and J is TRBJ1-5; 7 bases are shared with TRBD1. The germline CDR1 and CDR2 sequences are LNHDA and SQIVND (reference sequence). The CDR3 length is 15 residues. J gave up 6 bases and V 6 bases, and 11 bases lay outside the gene matches. In DNA, the CDR3 is TGTGCCAGTAGGTCGTACAGGGGAGGGAGTCAGCCCCAGCATTTT. Translating it yields CASRSYRGGSQPQHF.

In its sample, this clonotype was seen many times. The rearrangement joins TRBV12-3 or TRBV12-4 to TRBJ2-1; D call uncertain. The CDR3 runs to 12 residues. V was trimmed by 3 bases and J by 4 bases, leaving 4 bases between them. CDR3 sequence reads: CASSFRYNEQFF. CDR3 nucleotide sequence: TGTGCCAGCAGTTTTAGGTACAATGAGCAGTTCTTC.

The chain employs TRBV6-5 and TRBJ1-1, with D perhaps matching TRBD1 (6 bases). The V gene's germline CDR1 is MNHEY and CDR2 SVGAGI. This CDR3 is 16 amino acids long. With 0 bases removed from V and 4 bases from J, the gap between germline ends came to 15 bases. The CDR3 loop is CASSYSVYRVPTEAFF. The CDR3 DNA reads TGTGCCAGCAGTTACTCGGTTTACAGGGTGCCCACTGAAGCTTTCTTT.

The gene calls are TRBV29-1 and TRBJ2-1; a weak D match, TRBD1 (5 bases). V lost 4 bases and J lost 5, with 12 bases in between. The length of the CDR3 is 13 residues. CDR1 is SQVTM and CDR2 is ANQGSEA in the germline V gene. The CDR3: CSVVGPPDNEQFF. The CDR3 DNA is TGCAGCGTTGTGGGGCCCCCGGACAATGAGCAGTTCTTC.

The chain is built from TRBV12-3 or TRBV12-4 and TRBJ2-4, with a tentative D call TRBD1 (6 bases). The CDR3 is 13 amino acids. V was trimmed by 6 bases and J by 0 bases, leaving 6 bases between them. CDR3 sequence: CASRDRAKNIQYF. DNA of the CDR3: TGTGCCAGCAGGGACAGAGCCAAAAACATTCAGTACTTC.

The sample holds many counts of this clonotype. This sequence joins TRBV9 and TRBJ2-2; TRBD2 is a possible D gene (6 bases). The V and J ends lost 5 bases and 3 bases respectively, with 11 bases between them. The CDR3 length is 14 residues. The V gene's germline CDR1 is SGDLS and CDR2 YYNGEE. The chain's CDR3 is CASSTGLHTGELFF. Here the CDR3 DNA reads TGTGCCAGCAGTACGGGACTCCACACCGGGGAGCTGTTTTTT.

V gene TRBV4-3 combines with J gene TRBJ1-3; D is possibly TRBD1 (5 bases). The CDR3 covers 18 residues. Per the germline V gene, CDR1 is LGHNA and CDR2 is YSLEER. V gave up 0 bases and J gave up 0 bases, with 15 bases separating them. The CDR3 nucleotides read TGCGCCAGCAGCCAAGATTGGGGCTCAACCTACTCTGGAAACACCATATATTTT. Protein product: CASSQDWGSTYSGNTIYF.

The chain couples TRBV20-1 to TRBJ2-7, with D possibly TRBD2 on 6 matching bases. The CDR3 runs to 15 residues. V was clipped by 7 bases and J by 0 bases, with 19 bases between them. Germline V gene data show CDR1 as DFQATT and CDR2 as SNEGSKA (reference sequence). CDR3 bases: TGCAGTGTTCCGAGACGGGACTTTCGCTCCTACGAGCAGTACTTC. Its protein is CSVPRRDFRSYEQYF.

This clonotype has at least ten counts. The V and J genes are TRBV18 and TRBJ2-3; 7 nucleotides agree with TRBD1. Germline CDR1 and CDR2: KGHSH and LQKENI. The V and J ends lost 1 base and 2 bases, in that order; junction bases with no gene match: 3. The CDR3 runs to 15 residues. The CDR3 sequence: CASSPRQGVTDTQYF. CDR3 coding DNA: TGTGCCAGCTCACCACGGCAGGGGGTCACAGATACGCAGTATTTT.

This clonotype was seen only a few times. The V gene is TRBV11-1, the J gene TRBJ2-2; 11 nucleotides agree with TRBD1. V lost 2 bases, J lost 2 bases, and 16 bases stayed unmatched. This CDR3 is 21 amino acids long. Germline-derived CDR1 and CDR2 are SGHAT and FQDESV (reference sequence). The chain's CDR3 is CASSLRLVRTGTGGNTGELFF. The CDR3, as DNA: TGTGCCAGCAGCTTACGGTTGGTTAGGACCGGGACAGGGGGTAACACCGGGGAGCTGTTTTTT.

This clonotype has a handful of counts. The rearrangement links TRBV7-9 to TRBJ2-2; D is undetermined. The CDR3 totals 13 residues. Germline CDR1 SEHNR, CDR2 FQNEAQ (reference sequence). The V end lost 10 bases, the J end lost 4 bases, and 13 bases lay between the germline ends. This chain's CDR3 is CAITRAGTGELFF. CDR3 coding DNA: TGTGCCATCACGCGCGCTGGCACCGGGGAGCTGTTTTTT.

In this sample, this clonotype turned up many times. The chain carries TRBV9 and TRBJ2-3, with 12 bases lining up with TRBD2. Germline V gene sequence: CDR1 SGDLS, CDR2 YYNGEE. V lost 3 bases and J lost 2; bases outside the gene matches: 19. CDR3 length: 21 residues. Here the CDR3 reads CASSATPGTATSGRTTDTQYF. The CDR3 DNA reads as TGTGCCAGCAGCGCCACCCCCGGGACAGCTACTAGCGGGAGGACCACAGATACGCAGTATTTT.

The chain has TRBV12-3 or TRBV12-4 and TRBJ1-2; no clear D. Trimming removed 11 bases from V and 1 base from J, with 20 bases in between. The CDR3 loop spans 15 amino acids. The CDR3 protein is CAAGPSGRFNYGYTF. As DNA, the CDR3 is TGTGCCGCCGGGCCTAGCGGACGGTTTAACTATGGCTACACCTTC.

This clonotype was counted only a few times. The chain is built from TRBV15 and TRBJ1-5, with TRBD1 identical over 9 bases. The CDR3 is 16 amino acids. Germline V gene sequence: CDR1 LNHNV, CDR2 YYDKDF (reference sequence). With V trimmed by 6 bases and J by 3 bases, 9 bases remained unmatched. In nucleotides, the CDR3 is TGTGCCACCAGGACTATACAGGGGGCCCCCAATCAGCCCCAGCATTTT. Encoded protein: CATRTIQGAPNQPQHF.